This T cell receptor beta chain was recovered during a study of cytomegalovirus exposure and HLA in healthy donors. To note about this clone: Its cognate antigen is unknown.

The CDR3 contains 13 residues. Trimming took 6 bases from V and 2 from J; bases not matched to a gene: 7. Germline values: CDR1 SQVTM, CDR2 ANQGSEA. Study results and caveats: The authors excluded some V segments, including TRBV6-2 and TRBV6-3, as indistinguishable. Differences between HLA loci emerged in a later analysis of TCR association rates, with DRB1 most and HLA-C fewest. Later on, an analysis tied 15,000 to 20,000 TCR beta sequences to HLA alleles at 0.05 false discovery rate.

The PCR contained 60 Vbeta and 13 Jbeta primers. In the authors' methods: The authors later counted roughly 77 million unique TCR beta chains, approximately 10 million of them shared. Repertoires were generated with immunoSEQ multiplex PCR, while TCRdb's copy carries only in-frame clones and drops some. V, J and clone size derive from that table, while D and trimming were established from the DNA sequence. This table has 150,000 to 200,000 clones, around three quarters appearing once. The specimen sequenced was PBMCs. The chain has TRBV29-1 and TRBJ2-7; TRBD1 aligns across 7 bases. This TCR was recovered from a man in his forties in good health and CMV-seronegative. The CDR3 protein is CSVSTGTAYEQYF. CDR3 sequence (DNA): TGCAGCGTCTCCACCGGGACAGCCTACGAGCAGTACTTC.